Sequencing of this T cell receptor (beta chain) was carried out in a study of cytomegalovirus exposure and HLA in healthy donors. For this clone: No antigen is known for it.

Germline V gene sequence: CDR1 SEHNR, CDR2 FQNEAQ (reference sequence). This CDR3 comprises 16 residues. V shed 3 bases, J shed 4 bases, and the junction held 4 bases outside the gene matches. Study-level findings and limits: TCR beta V- and J-gene trimming, according to a later analysis, was linked to a missense DCLRE1C variant. For presence/absence analyses, sequencing depth was assumed to be roughly uniform across donors. A prior analysis recorded that most TCR beta V segments were productive about 87% or about 30% of the time.

Primers: 60 Vbeta forward and 13 Jbeta reverse. Clones were read by immunoSEQ multiplex PCR, and TCRdb kept only the in-frame ones, dropping some. The table lists under 110,000 clones, around three quarters of them singletons. V and J are TRBV7-9 and TRBJ2-1, with 12 bases lining up with TRBD1. The receptor's source is a woman in her forties or fifties in good health and CMV-seropositive. The sample consisted of PBMCs. In DNA, the CDR3 is TGTGCCAGCAGCTTGGGGGACAGGGGGCGGTACAATGAGCAGTTCTTC. As protein: CASSLGDRGRYNEQFF.